The 17 T cell receptor beta chains listed next were all sequenced from one sample in a study of spatial heterogeneity in lung cancer. General study results and limits: Mutation counts in tumors were tracked by counts of expanded intratumoral alpha and beta TCRs.

Their antigen targets remain unknown. Each CDR3 protein gets one entry after TCRdb re-called the 5' RACE reads with MiXCR. This sample has under 4,000 distinct CDR3 sequences, with approximately 10% found just once. Time point denoted: sample taken at primary tumor resection. This specimen was lung tumor tissue, taken at surgery. The receptor source for this set is a male donor with early-stage non-small cell lung cancer.

This clonotype was counted many times. The chain employs TRBV30 and TRBJ2-5, with TRBD1 matching over 9 bases. CDR3 size: 17 residues. After removal of 4 bases from V and 1 base from J, the junction contained 13 bases not matched to a gene. Germline values: CDR1 GTSNPN, CDR2 SVGIG (reference sequence). The DNA of the CDR3 is TGTGCCTGGACCTCTTACCGGACAGGGGTTATCCAAGAGACCCAGTACTTC. The encoded protein is CAWTSYRTGVIQETQYF.

This clonotype was observed a handful of times. The V call is TRBV29-1, the J call TRBJ1-3; D is perhaps TRBD1 (6 bases). The CDR3 runs to 14 residues. Looked up from germline, CDR1 is SQVTM and CDR2 is ANQGSEA. The germline V and J ends were trimmed by 7 bases and 0 bases, with 13 bases remaining between them. The CDR3 DNA sequence: TGCAGCGCTGAGTTCAGGGGCTCTGGAAACACCATATATTTT. Protein product: CSAEFRGSGNTIYF.

This clonotype was detected ten times or more. The CDR3 protein is CASSAKSGTVSYEQYF. The CDR3 nucleotides read TGTGCCAGCAGCGCGAAGTCCGGGACTGTCTCCTACGAGCAGTACTTC. The chain couples TRBV7-2 to TRBJ2-7; tentative D call: TRBD2 (6 bases). This CDR3 has 16 amino acids. Deletions cut 5 bases from V and 0 bases from J, with 17 bases between. Looked up from germline, CDR1 is SGHTA and CDR2 is FQGNSA.

This rearrangement joins TRBV29-1 to TRBJ2-5; D is perhaps TRBD2 (6 bases). Germline CDR1 is SQVTM and CDR2 is ANQGSEA. The CDR3 contains 13 residues. Trimming pared 4 bases from V and 1 base from J, leaving 10 bases between. CDR3 region: CSVVRDFQETQYF. CDR3 DNA sequence: TGCAGCGTTGTCAGGGACTTCCAAGAGACCCAGTACTTC.

This clonotype has just a few counts. This chain connects TRBV6-5 to TRBJ2-1; D gene ambiguous. The germline V gene has CDR1 MNHEY and CDR2 SVGAGI. The CDR3 has 14 residues. V was trimmed by 2 bases and J by 0 bases, leaving 5 bases between them. CDR3 sequence reads: CASSYVGSYNEQFF. DNA for the CDR3: TGTGCCAGCAGTTACGTGGGCTCCTACAATGAGCAGTTCTTC.

There are many counts of this clonotype. The chain carries TRBV10-3 and TRBJ2-2; D unresolved. Germline V gene sequence: CDR1 ENHRY, CDR2 SYGVKD. The CDR3 length is 12 residues. Trimming took off 6 bases at V and 4 bases at J, with 6 bases between the two ends. The CDR3 region is CAISSGTGELFF. The CDR3 nucleotides read TGTGCCATCAGCTCCGGCACCGGGGAGCTGTTTTTT.

This clonotype counts as medium-sized. DNA of the CDR3: TGCGCCAGCAGCCTTTTACTAAGCGGGGACTACAATGAGCAGTTCTTC. It yields the protein CASSLLLSGDYNEQFF. The chain combines TRBV4-1 with TRBJ2-1; 7 bases align to TRBD2. Trimming took 4 bases from V and 3 from J; bases not matched to a gene: 9. The CDR3 length is 16 residues. The V gene's germline CDR1 is MGHRA and CDR2 YSYEKL.

This clonotype was recorded many times. CDR3 nucleotides: TGCGCCAGCAGCCAAGATCAAAACAGGGGGGCCAACGTCCTGACTTTC. Translating it yields CASSQDQNRGANVLTF. The chain links TRBV4-3 to TRBJ2-6; tentatively, D is TRBD1 (5 bases). V gave up 0 bases and J gave up 4 bases, with 10 bases separating them. The CDR3 spans 16 residues. CDR1 is LGHNA, CDR2 YSLEER, per germline.

This clonotype is labeled medium-sized. DNA for the CDR3: TGTGCCACCAGAACAGGGGCGGGGGAGACCCAGTACTTC. Protein: CATRTGAGETQYF. V is TRBV15 and J is TRBJ2-5, with a possible D match to TRBD1 (7 bases). Germline V CDR1 and CDR2: LNHNV, YYDKDF (reference sequence). V lost 6 bases and J 5 bases, leaving 13 bases between the germline ends. There are 13 residues in the CDR3.

In its sample, this clonotype ranks as medium-sized. The V gene is TRBV6-1, the J gene TRBJ1-2; 9 positions match TRBD1. Germline loops: CDR1 MNHNS, CDR2 SASEGT. Losses at the gene ends were 7 bases for V and 6 bases for J; bases not matched to a gene: 6. The CDR3 totals 13 residues. The CDR3 DNA reads as TGTGCCAGCATCAGGGACAGGGTTGATGGCTACACCTTC. It yields the protein CASIRDRVDGYTF.

Many counts were recorded for this clonotype. The chain is built from TRBV6-6 and TRBJ2-1; D not certain. V gave up 0 bases and J gave up 10 bases, with 19 bases separating them. The CDR3 runs to 16 residues. Per germline, CDR1 MNHNY and CDR2 SVGAGI (reference sequence). The CDR3 nucleotides read TGTGCCAGCAGTTACTCGATTTACTCTGGGTTTGAGGAGCAGTTCTTC. This gives the protein CASSYSIYSGFEEQFF.

By sample share, this clonotype is medium-sized. The chain joins TRBV20-1 to TRBJ1-1; D gene uncertain. The CDR3 spans 15 residues. The ends were cut back, 0 bases at V and 0 bases at J, with 11 bases in the middle. The germline V gene has CDR1 DFQATT and CDR2 SNEGSKA (reference sequence). The CDR3 DNA is TGCAGTGCTAGAGAGGGAGGATCTATGAACACTGAAGCTTTCTTT. Translation gives CSAREGGSMNTEAFF.

This clonotype showed up just a few times. The chain employs TRBV3-1 and TRBJ2-7, with D possibly being TRBD1 or TRBD2 (5 bases each). Germline V gene sequence: CDR1 LGHDT, CDR2 YNNKEL (reference sequence). The CDR3 consists of 13 residues. Trimming took off 4 bases at V and 5 bases at J, with 12 bases between the two ends. The CDR3 is CASSPPGTHEQYF. CDR3 DNA sequence: TGTGCCAGCAGCCCCCCAGGGACCCACGAGCAGTACTTC.

This clonotype was seen at least ten times. The chain links TRBV6-5 to TRBJ1-1; possible D gene TRBD1, 5 bases. Trimming took 3 bases from V and 1 from J, leaving 15 bases between them. CDR3 size: 16 residues. CDR1 and CDR2 (germline): MNHEY, SVGAGI. The CDR3, as DNA: TGTGCCAGCAGTTATTACCAGGGAAGGGAGAACACTGAAGCTTTCTTT. Translation gives CASSYYQGRENTEAFF.

In this sample, this clonotype turned up many times. V gene TRBV6-5 combines with J gene TRBJ2-5; 7 positions match TRBD1. The CDR3 spans 13 residues. Trimming took 6 bases from V and 4 from J; bases not matched to a gene: 5. The germline gives CDR1 MNHEY, CDR2 SVGAGI. The CDR3 is CASRQGRAETQYF. For the CDR3, the DNA is TGTGCCAGCAGACAGGGGCGAGCAGAGACCCAGTACTTC.

Only a few counts were recorded for this clonotype. The rearrangement links TRBV7-2 to TRBJ2-3, with TRBD2 identical over 8 bases. The length of the CDR3 is 16 residues. V was pared by 5 bases and J by 0 bases, with 7 bases of the junction left unmatched. Germline CDR1 SGHTA, CDR2 FQGNSA. This chain's CDR3 is CASSASGGSSTDTQYF. The CDR3 coding sequence is TGTGCCAGCAGCGCGTCGGGAGGGTCTAGCACAGATACGCAGTATTTT.

Within the sample, this clonotype is medium-sized. The chain recombines TRBV10-3 with TRBJ2-3; a weak D match, TRBD1 (6 bases). The germline gives CDR1 ENHRY, CDR2 SYGVKD. The CDR3 has 14 amino acids. Deletions cut 0 bases from V and 6 bases from J, with 10 bases between. The DNA for the CDR3 is TGTGCCATCAGTGAGTCGAGGGACACCGATACGCAGTATTTT. Translation gives CAISESRDTDTQYF.